This T cell receptor beta chain was profiled in a study of cytomegalovirus exposure and HLA in healthy donors (dated by TCRdb to between 2016 and 2019). A note on the overall study: In an earlier analysis of under 750 of the donors, 250 to 350 Gb of sequence data and approximately 100 million unique TCR beta sequences from about 190 million T cells were reported. The study was designed to test whether signatures of past pathogen exposure could be identified by cataloging public T cell receptors. Every repertoire in the discovery cohort had been generated on one and the same sequencing platform. Typing coverage varied by locus: roughly 629-640 donors for A, B, C, DRB1 and DQB1; roughly 520 for DQA1; around 610 for DPA1; 450 to 480 for DPB1. In a later genetic analysis, genome-wide SNP genotypes for about 55% of the roughly 670 donors were used, and that subset was treated as a discovery cohort. A later analysis re-analyzed previously published TCR beta repertoires from 600 to 850 donors and added high-resolution HLA genotyping to study TCR occurrence patterns. An earlier analysis of 587 of the donors applied high-throughput TCR beta sequencing to assess whether each TCR beta V gene segment acted as functional or pseudogenic. The genetic ancestry cluster associated with self-reported Caucasian donors included approximately 85% of the roughly 390 genotyped donors. Across roughly 420 genotyped donors of the cohort, an average of approximately 240,000 unique TCR beta nucleotide sequences per donor were sequenced, and 15% to 20% of those sequences were non-productive. Donor age, sex, ethnicity and CMV serostatus were compiled together with the repertoire data. Rather than drawing on any new phenotypic data, the later analysis identified candidate immune exposures from TCR beta sequences and the way those sequences occurred across donors. HLA typing covered class I and class II loci at four-digit resolution. Using immunosequencing, the study profiled T cell repertoires from approximately 700 subjects and related those repertoires to cytomegalovirus serostatus. Because of strong linkage in the cohort, 4 to 6 DR-DQ haplotypes were treated as single units for association and clustering. The study combined high-throughput TCR immunosequencing, statistical association of individual TCRs with disease status, and machine learning to predict cytomegalovirus infection status. An early release covering about 600 HLA-typed donors comprised approximately 300 gigabases of sequencing data and tens of millions of unique TCR sequences. A separate validation cohort of some 130 different subjects was used in addition to the roughly 670-subject first cohort. Overall results and qualifications from the work: Broadly in line with IMGT annotations, most TCR beta V segments showed up in productive rearrangements about 87% or about 30% of the time in an earlier analysis of 450 to 750 of the donors. A total of 150 to 200 TCR beta chains were listed by the study as associated with cytomegalovirus. According to the authors, the approach could potentially be generalized to other disease states and immunological phenotypes. When HLA alleles, especially DR and DQ, strongly co-occurred, TCR associations were difficult to assign to individual alleles. A group of highly shared sequence variants was considered likely to be a technical artifact of the sequencing pipeline. In a later analysis, most CMV-associated TCR beta chains were found to appear HLA-restricted, with HLA associations seemingly driven largely by CMV exposure. Three of the identified cytomegalovirus-associated TCR beta chains were confirmed in vitro to be specific for cytomegalovirus antigens. In this cohort, only TCR beta chains were sequenced, and detectable features were limited by the absence of alpha or paired-chain data. According to a later analysis, TCR association rates differed among HLA loci, with DRB1 alleles showing the most associated TCRs and HLA-C alleles showing the fewest. In a later genetic analysis, fewer N-insertions in productive TCRs were reported among donors in an Asian-associated ancestry cluster than the roughly 700-donor mean. Compared with equally common non-associated chains, HLA-associated TCR beta chains in a later analysis were more clonally expanded and had lower generation probabilities. In both the original and validation cohorts, the classifier was reported to diagnose cytomegalovirus status with high specificity and sensitivity. CMV serostatus was the only immune exposure information available for the cohort. Most TCR sequences were seen in very few donors, while some public TCRs were found in many individuals. A further reported finding was that TCR beta sequences accurately predicted the HLA-A and HLA-B alleles for most subjects in the first cohort. At a false discovery rate of 0.05, a later analysis linked some 17,000 TCR beta sequences to specific HLA alleles. Because HLA typing was missing for some donors at each locus, association tests included only the typed subset. Because counts were too low, 15 to 20 rarely observed V segments, including chromosome 9 orphons, were excluded from the earlier analysis of a few hundred of the donors. The presence/absence analyses assumed that sequencing depth was roughly uniform across donors, and that assumption may not be true. V-gene and J-gene trimming of TCR beta chains was associated with a missense DCLRE1C variant in a later genetic analysis, and the association was replicated in an independent cohort. Linkage disequilibrium might explain the correlated functional status among segregating V segments, but an unknown experimental factor could not be ruled out. Because the 87-base-pair reads could not distinguish some IMGT-functional V segments, including TRBV6-2 and TRBV6-3, those segments were excluded. According to a later analysis, parvovirus B19, influenza, CMV and Epstein-Barr virus appeared linked to several top co-occurrence clusters.

The CDR3 holds 14 amino acids from the cysteine to the phenylalanine. The kept DNA is CDR3 alone, 42 bases in frame from the first base. Trimming leaves V shorter by 4 bases and J shorter by 2 bases, with the junction holding 1 base beyond the gene matches. According to the germline V gene (reference sequence), CDR1 reads GTSNPN and CDR2 reads SVGIG. The cohort consisted of 650 to 850 healthy bone marrow donors. At the time of sampling, every cohort member was nominally healthy, though immune exposures that went unrecorded were likely present. The donor was CMV seronegative and was included in the group of several hundred seronegative cohort members. Each donor provided a peripheral blood sample, and peripheral blood mononuclear cells were used for TCR beta sequencing. Genomic DNA extraction from the blood cell samples was performed with the Qiagen DNeasy Blood Extraction Kit. To prepare the library, the immunoSEQ multiplex PCR assay was applied. For the multiplex PCR, a mixture combining 60 forward primers for TCR Vbeta segments and 13 reverse primers for TCR Jbeta segments was used. A multiplex PCR assay on genomic DNA amplified the CDR3 region of rearranged TCR beta genes. On the Illumina HiSeq System, the amplified TCR beta libraries were sequenced as 87-base-pair reads. As for how the authors treated the data: In a later analysis, some 80 million unique TCR beta chains were counted across the 500 to 700 repertoires, and roughly 11 million of these chains were shared by at least two donors. Raw reads were error-corrected and collapsed into unique sequences with a nearest-neighbor algorithm that merged closely related sequences to remove PCR and sequencing errors. V, D and J gene segments were assigned by aligning CDR3 sequences to IMGT reference sequences. For a sequence to be retained, a match of at least six nucleotides was required to both a V gene segment and a J gene segment. A rearrangement was called productive if the CDR3 had no stop codons and remained in frame with V and J, and every other rearrangement was called non-productive. CDR3 was defined by IMGT convention, running from the second conserved V-encoded cysteine to the conserved J-encoded phenylalanine. The earlier analysis of about 620 of the donors excluded sequences that lacked an unambiguous match to a single V gene segment. An earlier analysis of 587 of the donors called V segments functional above 56.7% productive rearrangements and segregating when the between-donor standard deviation exceeded 5%. To diagnose cytomegalovirus status from the catalog of TCR beta chain sequences, a statistical classification framework was built. In a later analysis, TCR nucleotide sequences were compared against IMGT/GENE-DB human TR gene sequences so that V and J genes could be assigned. A later analysis assigned CDR3 sequences and most-parsimonious VDJ recombination scenarios with the TCRdist pipeline. A later analysis defined each TCR beta chain by its CDR3 amino acid sequence plus V-gene family, and excluded reads lacking a unique V-gene family. In a later analysis, 500 to 700 highly shared, low-generation-probability nucleotide sequences were removed to address suspected cross-contamination and a sequencing artifact. In a later analysis, a clonal expansion index was calculated for each public chain from normalized within-repertoire ranks of inferred template counts. In a later analysis, generation probabilities were computed using a VDJ recombination model fitted to out-of-frame rearrangements, and the results were checked against IGoR. A later analysis scored TCR-TCR, TCR-HLA and TCR-CMV co-occurrence with hypergeometric tests, applying a repertoire-size bias correction to TCR pairs. To estimate false discovery rates, a later analysis permuted the HLA or CMV assignments 20 times. In a later analysis, co-occurring TCRs were grouped using DBSCAN, and TCRdist sequence similarity was added for clustering within HLA-allele-positive subsets. Repertoires with fewer than 30,000 or more than 120,000 public chains, plus five repertoires with anomalous nucleotide sharing, were excluded from co-occurrence clustering. The source is immuneACCESS, and TCRdb retained only in-frame sequences with V and J called. Part of the clones is not carried over; for the studies checked, unresolved V genes explain less than half of this, and the remainder is unexplained. That table furnishes V, J and clone size, whereas the DNA furnished D and trimming. The sample table records about 170,000 clones; 75% to 90% of these occur just once. The top ten constitute about 2.2% of the sample.

A word on this clone: Its binding antigen is unknown. Per-base quality was not reported, and no clone a single base away is much larger than it. The sample has other DNA sequences that encode this CDR3 too.

The sample comprised PBMCs. The chain uses TRBV30 and TRBJ2-1; TRBD2 agrees with 11 junctional bases. The receptor comes from a male donor in good health and CMV-seronegative. The DNA is as follows: TGTGCCTGGACTAGCGGGGGGACCTACAATGAGCAGTTCTTC. Translation gives CAWTSGGTYNEQFF.